A selection of T cell receptor beta chains follows, all from one sample in a study of long-term antiretroviral therapy in people with HIV. Repertoires were generated with immunoSEQ multiplex PCR, while TCRdb's copy carries only in-frame clones and drops some. Of around 27,000 clones in the sample, 70% to 85% are singletons; the top ten hold more than 6.5%. The sequencing used unsorted PBMCs, collected 3 years after starting antiretroviral therapy. The receptors come from a man aged 40-50 years with HIV. CDR3s include the opening cysteine and the closing phenylalanine or tryptophan. The order of the fields is V gene, clone size, D gene, J gene, CDR3 protein, CDR3 DNA. The D gene is left open where the match is weak. Clone size is stated in some rows and not others, as once, few, many or a class when expanded.

v_call: TRBV10-3
clone_size: .
d_call: .
j_call: TRBJ2-5
cdr3_aa: CAIRGDQETQYF
cdr3_nt: TGTGCCATCAGGGGGGATCAAGAGACCCAGTACTTC

v_call: TRBV5-4
clone_size: .
d_call: .
j_call: TRBJ1-1
cdr3_aa: CASSSSLTGNTEAFF
cdr3_nt: TGTGCCAGCAGCTCCTCTCTGACAGGGAACACTGAAGCTTTCTTT

v_call: TRBV6-6
clone_size: .
d_call: TRBD2
j_call: TRBJ2-1
cdr3_aa: CASSSTSVGGDEQFF
cdr3_nt: TGTGCCAGCAGTTCCACTAGCGTGGGTGGCGATGAGCAGTTCTTC

v_call: TRBV5-3
clone_size: .
d_call: .
j_call: TRBJ2-7
cdr3_aa: CARSTRTFSYEQYF
cdr3_nt: TGTGCCAGAAGCACGAGGACTTTCTCCTACGAGCAGTACTTC

v_call: TRBV19
clone_size: .
d_call: .
j_call: TRBJ1-5
cdr3_aa: CASRWGSNQPQHF
cdr3_nt: TGTGCCAGTAGATGGGGTAGCAATCAGCCCCAGCATTTT

v_call: TRBV19
clone_size: .
d_call: .
j_call: TRBJ1-5
cdr3_aa: CASTQKQGIQPQHF
cdr3_nt: TGTGCCAGTACCCAAAAACAGGGCATTCAGCCCCAGCATTTT

v_call: TRBV2
clone_size: .
d_call: .
j_call: TRBJ2-6
cdr3_aa: CASSAPTGANVLTF
cdr3_nt: TGTGCCAGCAGTGCCCCTACTGGGGCCAACGTCCTGACTTTC

v_call: TRBV10-3
clone_size: .
d_call: TRBD1
j_call: TRBJ2-5
cdr3_aa: CAISPGQQETQYF
cdr3_nt: TGTGCCATCAGCCCGGGACAGCAAGAGACCCAGTACTTC

v_call: TRBV5-1
clone_size: .
d_call: TRBD2
j_call: TRBJ2-7
cdr3_aa: CASSLMGGGRSGEQYF
cdr3_nt: TGCGCCAGCAGCTTGATGGGGGGCGGGAGGAGCGGCGAGCAGTACTTC

v_call: TRBV30
clone_size: .
d_call: .
j_call: TRBJ1-5
cdr3_aa: CAWSPSGVNQPQHF
cdr3_nt: TGTGCCTGGAGCCCTTCGGGCGTCAATCAGCCCCAGCATTTT

v_call: TRBV6-1
clone_size: .
d_call: .
j_call: TRBJ1-6
cdr3_aa: CASSELVQGNSPLHF
cdr3_nt: TGTGCCAGCAGTGAATTGGTGCAGGGGAATTCACCCCTCCACTTT

v_call: TRBV5-6
clone_size: .
d_call: TRBD1
j_call: TRBJ2-2
cdr3_aa: CASSWDRGNTGELFF
cdr3_nt: TGTGCCAGCAGCTGGGACAGGGGGAACACCGGGGAGCTGTTTTTT

v_call: TRBV7-3
clone_size: .
d_call: TRBD2
j_call: TRBJ2-3
cdr3_aa: CASSPGTSGGRTDTQYF
cdr3_nt: TGTGCCAGCAGCCCCGGGACTAGCGGGGGACGGACAGATACGCAGTATTTT

v_call: TRBV2
clone_size: .
d_call: .
j_call: TRBJ2-5
cdr3_aa: CASSGVGGAWFPQYF
cdr3_nt: TGTGCCAGCAGTGGAGTGGGGGGGGCCTGGTTTCCCCAGTACTTC

v_call: TRBV9
clone_size: .
d_call: .
j_call: TRBJ1-3
cdr3_aa: CASSQGGGIGNTIYF
cdr3_nt: TGTGCCAGCAGCCAAGGCGGGGGGATTGGAAACACCATATATTTT

v_call: TRBV30
clone_size: .
d_call: .
j_call: TRBJ1-2
cdr3_aa: CAWSALSGGGYTF
cdr3_nt: TGTGCCTGGAGTGCTCTTTCCGGCGGGGGCTACACCTTC

v_call: TRBV14
clone_size: few
d_call: .
j_call: TRBJ1-2
cdr3_aa: CASSQDLGGVGYTF
cdr3_nt: TGTGCCAGCAGCCAAGATCTCGGCGGCGTCGGCTACACCTTC

v_call: TRBV11-2
clone_size: .
d_call: .
j_call: TRBJ1-3
cdr3_aa: CASRREIGGGNTIYF
cdr3_nt: TGTGCCAGCAGAAGGGAGATTGGGGGAGGAAACACCATATATTTT

v_call: TRBV6-1
clone_size: .
d_call: TRBD1
j_call: TRBJ1-5
cdr3_aa: CASRTGRWDQPQHF
cdr3_nt: TGTGCCAGCAGGACAGGGCGTTGGGATCAGCCCCAGCATTTT

v_call: TRBV5-1
clone_size: .
d_call: TRBD2
j_call: TRBJ2-1
cdr3_aa: CASSSGLSAGDEQFF
cdr3_nt: TGCGCCAGCAGCTCGGGACTATCTGCGGGAGATGAGCAGTTCTTC

v_call: TRBV5-6
clone_size: once
d_call: .
j_call: TRBJ2-2
cdr3_aa: CASSLGQGSEELFF
cdr3_nt: TGTGCCAGCAGCTTGGGTCAGGGGTCTGAGGAGCTGTTTTTT

v_call: TRBV5-1
clone_size: .
d_call: .
j_call: TRBJ1-4
cdr3_aa: CASSFGAGSEKLFF
cdr3_nt: TGCGCCAGCTCCTTCGGGGCGGGGTCTGAAAAACTGTTTTTT

v_call: TRBV9
clone_size: .
d_call: .
j_call: TRBJ2-1
cdr3_aa: CASSRVLPYNEQFF
cdr3_nt: TGTGCCAGCAGCAGAGTCCTGCCCTACAATGAGCAGTTCTTC

v_call: TRBV5-4
clone_size: .
d_call: .
j_call: TRBJ2-5
cdr3_aa: CASSYRQEETQYF
cdr3_nt: TGTGCCAGCAGCTACCGACAGGAAGAGACCCAGTACTTC

v_call: TRBV7-2
clone_size: .
d_call: .
j_call: TRBJ2-4
cdr3_aa: CASSRESGQRGNIQYF
cdr3_nt: TGTGCCAGCAGCCGCGAGTCGGGACAGCGGGGGAACATTCAGTACTTC

v_call: TRBV11-2
clone_size: few
d_call: .
j_call: TRBJ1-6
cdr3_aa: CASSLENPNSPLHF
cdr3_nt: TGTGCCAGCAGCTTAGAGAATCCTAATTCACCCCTCCACTTT

v_call: TRBV28
clone_size: .
d_call: TRBD1
j_call: TRBJ1-2
cdr3_aa: CASLSDRPSNYGYTF
cdr3_nt: TGTGCCAGCTTATCGGACAGGCCCTCAAACTATGGCTACACCTTC

v_call: TRBV13
clone_size: .
d_call: TRBD2
j_call: TRBJ2-3
cdr3_aa: CASSSGLAGSDTQYF
cdr3_nt: TGTGCCAGCAGCTCAGGACTAGCGGGTTCAGATACGCAGTATTTT

v_call: TRBV6-1
clone_size: .
d_call: TRBD1
j_call: TRBJ2-7
cdr3_aa: CASSAVDRAFSYEQYF
cdr3_nt: TGTGCCAGCAGTGCCGTGGACAGGGCATTCTCCTACGAGCAGTACTTC

v_call: TRBV29-1
clone_size: .
d_call: .
j_call: TRBJ2-7
cdr3_aa: CSVEVSYEQYF
cdr3_nt: TGCAGCGTAGAGGTTTCCTACGAGCAGTACTTC

v_call: TRBV27
clone_size: .
d_call: TRBD2
j_call: TRBJ2-7
cdr3_aa: CASSLSGLVPYEQYF
cdr3_nt: TGTGCCAGCAGTTTATCGGGACTAGTTCCCTACGAGCAGTACTTC

v_call: TRBV5-1
clone_size: .
d_call: .
j_call: TRBJ2-3
cdr3_aa: CASKPRGVSTDTQYF
cdr3_nt: TGCGCCAGCAAACCTCGAGGGGTGAGCACAGATACGCAGTATTTT

v_call: TRBV5-6
clone_size: .
d_call: TRBD1
j_call: TRBJ2-7
cdr3_aa: CASSFGQGKNEQYF
cdr3_nt: TGTGCCAGCAGCTTCGGACAGGGGAAAAACGAGCAGTACTTC

v_call: TRBV6-4
clone_size: .
d_call: .
j_call: TRBJ2-1
cdr3_aa: CASSSSDRNEQFF
cdr3_nt: TGTGCCAGCAGCTCTTCAGACAGGAATGAGCAGTTCTTC

v_call: TRBV2
clone_size: .
d_call: .
j_call: TRBJ1-1
cdr3_aa: CASSDPRDANTEAFF
cdr3_nt: TGTGCCAGCAGTGACCCCCGGGACGCCAACACTGAAGCTTTCTTT

v_call: TRBV2
clone_size: .
d_call: .
j_call: TRBJ1-5
cdr3_aa: CASSGMGRAGDISNQPQHF
cdr3_nt: TGTGCCAGCAGTGGGATGGGAAGGGCGGGAGATATTAGCAATCAGCCCCAGCATTTT

v_call: TRBV7-9
clone_size: .
d_call: TRBD1
j_call: TRBJ1-2
cdr3_aa: CASSLLGTGDGYTF
cdr3_nt: TGTGCCAGCAGCTTATTAGGGACAGGGGATGGCTACACCTTC

v_call: TRBV29-1
clone_size: .
d_call: .
j_call: TRBJ2-5
cdr3_aa: CSVEGRNLQETQYF
cdr3_nt: TGCAGCGTTGAAGGCAGGAACTTACAAGAGACCCAGTACTTC

v_call: TRBV18
clone_size: .
d_call: TRBD2
j_call: TRBJ2-1
cdr3_aa: CASSPPGGDNEQFF
cdr3_nt: TGTGCCAGCTCACCACCGGGGGGGGACAATGAGCAGTTCTTC

v_call: TRBV6-6
clone_size: .
d_call: .
j_call: TRBJ1-4
cdr3_aa: CASSWSREKLFF
cdr3_nt: TGTGCCAGCAGTTGGAGCAGGGAAAAACTGTTTTTT

v_call: TRBV4-1
clone_size: .
d_call: .
j_call: TRBJ1-3
cdr3_aa: CASSQDLNGRGNTIYF
cdr3_nt: TGCGCCAGCAGCCAAGATCTGAACGGCAGAGGAAACACCATATATTTT

v_call: TRBV28
clone_size: .
d_call: .
j_call: TRBJ1-5
cdr3_aa: CASRPAGHPLRPQHF
cdr3_nt: TGTGCCAGCAGACCCGCGGGACACCCCTTACGGCCCCAGCATTTT

v_call: TRBV6-1
clone_size: .
d_call: .
j_call: TRBJ2-7
cdr3_aa: CASSESGGSYEQYF
cdr3_nt: TGTGCCAGCAGTGAATCCGGGGGCTCCTACGAGCAGTACTTC

v_call: TRBV5-6
clone_size: .
d_call: .
j_call: TRBJ2-4
cdr3_aa: CASSFTRTAKNIQYF
cdr3_nt: TGTGCCAGCAGCTTCACCCGGACAGCCAAAAACATTCAGTACTTC

v_call: TRBV4-1
clone_size: .
d_call: .
j_call: TRBJ1-1
cdr3_aa: CASSQDLGGSVEAFF
cdr3_nt: TGCGCCAGCAGCCAAGATTTGGGGGGATCGGTTGAAGCTTTCTTT

v_call: TRBV18
clone_size: once
d_call: .
j_call: TRBJ1-4
cdr3_aa: CASSPQAVVKNEKLFF
cdr3_nt: TGTGCCAGCTCACCACAGGCTGTCGTCAAAAATGAAAAACTGTTTTTT

v_call: TRBV5-1
clone_size: .
d_call: .
j_call: TRBJ2-1
cdr3_aa: CASSLVETRMSYNEQFF
cdr3_nt: TGCGCCAGCAGCTTGGTAGAGACCAGAATGTCCTACAATGAGCAGTTCTTC

v_call: TRBV6-5
clone_size: .
d_call: .
j_call: TRBJ2-7
cdr3_aa: CASSPVGVYEQYF
cdr3_nt: TGTGCCAGCAGCCCCGTTGGGGTCTACGAGCAGTACTTC

v_call: TRBV30
clone_size: .
d_call: TRBD1
j_call: TRBJ1-6
cdr3_aa: CAWSREGASYNSPLHF
cdr3_nt: TGTGCCTGGAGCAGGGAGGGGGCATCCTATAATTCACCCCTCCACTTT

v_call: TRBV9
clone_size: .
d_call: .
j_call: TRBJ1-4
cdr3_aa: CASSVGGARGEKLFF
cdr3_nt: TGTGCCAGCAGCGTAGGGGGGGCGCGGGGTGAAAAACTGTTTTTT

v_call: TRBV7-6
clone_size: few
d_call: .
j_call: TRBJ2-1
cdr3_aa: CASSLAAINEQFF
cdr3_nt: TGTGCCAGCAGCTTAGCGGCTATCAATGAGCAGTTCTTC

v_call: TRBV12-5
clone_size: once
d_call: TRBD1
j_call: TRBJ2-7
cdr3_aa: CASGPGQERHEQYF
cdr3_nt: TGTGCTAGTGGCCCGGGACAGGAGCGTCACGAGCAGTACTTC

v_call: TRBV5-1
clone_size: .
d_call: TRBD1
j_call: TRBJ2-1
cdr3_aa: CASSARTGEKKTEQFF
cdr3_nt: TGCGCCAGCAGCGCGCGGACAGGAGAGAAAAAGACTGAGCAGTTCTTC

v_call: TRBV7-8
clone_size: .
d_call: TRBD1
j_call: TRBJ2-2
cdr3_aa: CASSTRTGVVTGELFF
cdr3_nt: TGTGCCAGCAGCACCAGGACAGGGGTAGTCACCGGGGAGCTGTTTTTT

v_call: TRBV10-1
clone_size: few
d_call: TRBD1
j_call: TRBJ1-1
cdr3_aa: CASSGQGENTEAFF
cdr3_nt: TGCGCCAGCAGTGGACAGGGGGAGAACACTGAAGCTTTCTTT

v_call: TRBV9
clone_size: .
d_call: .
j_call: TRBJ1-1
cdr3_aa: CASSGLNTEAFF
cdr3_nt: TGTGCCAGCAGCGGATTGAACACTGAAGCTTTCTTT

v_call: TRBV19
clone_size: .
d_call: TRBD1
j_call: TRBJ1-1
cdr3_aa: CASRSGGGTEAFF
cdr3_nt: TGTGCCAGTAGATCAGGGGGGGGCACTGAAGCTTTCTTT

v_call: TRBV6-1
clone_size: .
d_call: .
j_call: TRBJ2-3
cdr3_aa: CASSENPGTRSTDTQYF
cdr3_nt: TGTGCCAGCAGTGAAAACCCGGGGACCCGAAGCACAGATACGCAGTATTTT

v_call: TRBV6-1
clone_size: .
d_call: .
j_call: TRBJ2-2
cdr3_aa: CASTLLNTGELFF
cdr3_nt: TGTGCCAGCACGCTTCTGAACACCGGGGAGCTGTTTTTT

v_call: TRBV7-9
clone_size: .
d_call: .
j_call: TRBJ1-1
cdr3_aa: CASSLDAMNTEAFF
cdr3_nt: TGTGCCAGCAGCTTAGACGCAATGAACACTGAAGCTTTCTTT